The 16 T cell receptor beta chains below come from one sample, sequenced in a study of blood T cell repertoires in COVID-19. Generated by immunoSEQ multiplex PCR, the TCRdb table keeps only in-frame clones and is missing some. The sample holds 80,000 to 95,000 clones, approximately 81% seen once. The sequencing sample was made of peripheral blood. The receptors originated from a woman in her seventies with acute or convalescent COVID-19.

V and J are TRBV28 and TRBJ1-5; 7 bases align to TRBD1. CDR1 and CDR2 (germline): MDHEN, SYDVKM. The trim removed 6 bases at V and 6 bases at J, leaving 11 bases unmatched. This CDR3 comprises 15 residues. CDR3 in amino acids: CASRPPGGGVQPQHF. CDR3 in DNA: TGTGCCAGCAGGCCCCCTGGAGGGGGCGTTCAGCCCCAGCATTTT.

The CDR3 sequence is CSAWGGELFF. The CDR3 bases are TGCAGCGCCTGGGGGGGGGAACTGTTTTTT. The J gene is TRBJ1-4, the V gene TRBV29-1; tentative D call: TRBD1 (5 bases). The V gene's germline CDR1 is SQVTM and CDR2 ANQGSEA. The CDR3 runs to 10 residues. The V gene lost 7 bases and the J gene lost 12 bases, with 12 bases spanning the gap.

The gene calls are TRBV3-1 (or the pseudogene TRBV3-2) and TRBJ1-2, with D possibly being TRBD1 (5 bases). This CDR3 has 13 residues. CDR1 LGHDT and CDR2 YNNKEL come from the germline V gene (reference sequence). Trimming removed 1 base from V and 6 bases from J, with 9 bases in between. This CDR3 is CASSQVGGNGYTF. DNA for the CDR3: TGTGCCAGCAGCCAAGTGGGGGGGAATGGCTACACCTTC.

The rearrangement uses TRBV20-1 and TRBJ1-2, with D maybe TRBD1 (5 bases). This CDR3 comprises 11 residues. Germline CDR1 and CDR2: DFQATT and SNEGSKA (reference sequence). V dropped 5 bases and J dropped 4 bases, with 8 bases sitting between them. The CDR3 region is CSADDSYGYTF. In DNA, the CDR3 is TGCAGTGCTGACGACAGCTATGGCTACACCTTC.

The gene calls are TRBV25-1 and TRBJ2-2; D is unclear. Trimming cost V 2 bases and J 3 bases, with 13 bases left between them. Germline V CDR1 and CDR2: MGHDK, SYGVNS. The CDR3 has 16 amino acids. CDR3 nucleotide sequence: TGTGCCAGCAGTGAAAACTTATATCGGGACACCGGGGAGCTGTTTTTT. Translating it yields CASSENLYRDTGELFF.

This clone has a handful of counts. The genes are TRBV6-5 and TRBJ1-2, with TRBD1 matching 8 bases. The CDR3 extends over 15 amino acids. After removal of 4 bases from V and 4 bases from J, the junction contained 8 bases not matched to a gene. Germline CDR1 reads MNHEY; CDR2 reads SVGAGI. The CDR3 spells CASSSSGGRTYGYTF. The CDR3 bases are TGTGCCAGCAGTTCCTCAGGGGGCCGTACCTATGGCTACACCTTC.

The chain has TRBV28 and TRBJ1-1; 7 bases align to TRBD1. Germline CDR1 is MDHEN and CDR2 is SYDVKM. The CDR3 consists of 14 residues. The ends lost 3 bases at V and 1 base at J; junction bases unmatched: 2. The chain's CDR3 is CASSFGDRNTEAFF. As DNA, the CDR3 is TGTGCCAGCAGTTTTGGGGACAGGAACACTGAAGCTTTCTTT.

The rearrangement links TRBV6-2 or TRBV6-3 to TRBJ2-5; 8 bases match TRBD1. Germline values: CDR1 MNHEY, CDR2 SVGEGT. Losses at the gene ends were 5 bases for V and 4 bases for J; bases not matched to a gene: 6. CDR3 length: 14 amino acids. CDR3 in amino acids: CASSLSGGRETQYF. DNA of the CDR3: TGTGCCAGCAGTCTATCAGGGGGCCGAGAGACCCAGTACTTC.

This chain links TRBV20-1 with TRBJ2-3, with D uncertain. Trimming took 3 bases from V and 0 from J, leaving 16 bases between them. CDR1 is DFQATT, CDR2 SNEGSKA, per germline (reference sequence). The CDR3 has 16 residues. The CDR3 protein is CSASLLMMTSTDTQYF. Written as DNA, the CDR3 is TGCAGTGCTAGTCTTCTTATGATGACTAGCACAGATACGCAGTATTTT.

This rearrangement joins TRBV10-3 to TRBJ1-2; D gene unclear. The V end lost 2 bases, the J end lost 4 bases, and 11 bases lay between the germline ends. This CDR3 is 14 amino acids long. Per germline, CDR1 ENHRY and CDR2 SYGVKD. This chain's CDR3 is CAISEDSTFYGYTF. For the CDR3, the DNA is TGTGCCATCAGTGAGGATAGCACATTCTATGGCTACACCTTC.

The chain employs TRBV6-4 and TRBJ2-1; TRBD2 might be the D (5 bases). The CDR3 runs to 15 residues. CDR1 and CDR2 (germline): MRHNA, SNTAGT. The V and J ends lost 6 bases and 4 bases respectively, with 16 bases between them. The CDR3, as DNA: TGTGCCAGCAGCAATGGGCCCGAGGGTTACAATGAGCAGTTCTTC. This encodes CASSNGPEGYNEQFF.

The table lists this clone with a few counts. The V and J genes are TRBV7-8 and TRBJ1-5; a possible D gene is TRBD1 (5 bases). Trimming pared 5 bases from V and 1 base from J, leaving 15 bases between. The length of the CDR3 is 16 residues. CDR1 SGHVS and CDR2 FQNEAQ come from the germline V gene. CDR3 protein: CASSPNRGRSNQPQHF. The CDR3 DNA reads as TGTGCCAGCAGCCCGAACCGGGGGAGAAGCAATCAGCCCCAGCATTTT.

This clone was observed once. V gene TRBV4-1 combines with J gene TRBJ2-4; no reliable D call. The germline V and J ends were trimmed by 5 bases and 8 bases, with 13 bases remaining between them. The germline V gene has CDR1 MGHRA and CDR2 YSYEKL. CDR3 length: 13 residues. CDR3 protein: CASSGRGGDIQYF. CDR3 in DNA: TGCGCCAGCAGCGGTCGTGGCGGAGACATTCAGTACTTC.

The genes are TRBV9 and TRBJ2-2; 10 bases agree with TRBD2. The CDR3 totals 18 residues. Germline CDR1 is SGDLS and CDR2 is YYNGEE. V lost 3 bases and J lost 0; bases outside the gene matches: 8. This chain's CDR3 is CASSAGLGLASNTGELFF. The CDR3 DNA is TGTGCCAGCAGCGCCGGCCTGGGACTAGCGTCGAACACCGGGGAGCTGTTTTTT. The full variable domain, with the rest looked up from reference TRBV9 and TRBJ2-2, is DSGVTQTPKHLITATGQRVTLRCSPRSGDLSVYWYQQSLDQGLQFLIQYYNGEERAKGNILERFSAQQFPDLHSELNLSSLELGDSALYFCASSAGLGLASNTGELFFGEGSRLTVL.

CDR3 nucleotides: TGTGCCAGACTAACCAGGGCCTCCAATGAGCAGTTCTTC. Its protein product is CARLTRASNEQFF. The V gene is TRBV2, the J gene TRBJ2-1, with a possible D match to TRBD1 (5 bases). Trimming removed 9 bases at V and 6 bases at J, with 15 bases between. This CDR3 comprises 13 residues. Per germline, CDR1 SNHLY and CDR2 FYNNEI.

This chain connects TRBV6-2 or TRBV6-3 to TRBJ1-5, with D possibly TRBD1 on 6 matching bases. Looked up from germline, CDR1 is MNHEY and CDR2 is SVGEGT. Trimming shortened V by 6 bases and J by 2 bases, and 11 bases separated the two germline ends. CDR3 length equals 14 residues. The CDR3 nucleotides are TGTGCCAGCAGCCTCCGACAGGGCAATCAGCCCCAGCATTTT. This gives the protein CASSLRQGNQPQHF.